This record looks at one T cell receptor beta chain sequence and its context. These data belong to a study of blood T cell repertoires in COVID-19. Data came from immunoSEQ multiplex PCR; TCRdb stores just in-frame clones and leaves some out. The table lists approximately 210,000 clones, around 86% of them singletons. CDR3 size: 13 residues. Germline CDR1 reads WNHNN; CDR2 reads SYGVQD (reference sequence). Trimming shortened V by 6 bases and J by 2 bases, and 10 bases separated the two germline ends. The rearrangement joins TRBV10-1 to TRBJ1-1, with D possibly being TRBD1 (6 bases). The TCR comes from a man aged 25-45 years who had recovered from COVID-19. The sample comprised peripheral blood. The CDR3 is CASRTGLNTEAFF. The CDR3 coding sequence is TGCGCCAGCAGGACAGGCCTAAACACTGAAGCTTTCTTT.